The sequence of this T cell receptor (beta chain) was determined in a study of a mutant IDH1 vaccine in newly diagnosed glioma. Study-level findings and limits: The authors found pseudoprogression apparently unrelated to changes in top peripheral T cell clonotypes.

The sample's time point: week 11, during vaccination. It was 300 ug of mutant IDH1 20-mer peptide that made up each vaccine dose, given with topical imiquimod. The V gene lost 6 bases and the J gene lost 5 bases, with 10 bases spanning the gap. Germline CDR1 is DFQATT and CDR2 is SNEGSKA (reference sequence). CDR3 length: 11 amino acids. This clone was seen a handful of times. Its cognate antigen is unknown. This table comes from immunoSEQ multiplex PCR, and its TCRdb copy is limited to in-frame clones, with some not included. The sample holds roughly 130,000 clones, 80% seen once. The J gene is TRBJ1-1, the V gene TRBV20-1, with a possible D match to TRBD1 (5 bases). This specimen was PBMCs, taken from a glioma patient whose treatment included an IDH1 peptide vaccine. The source is a man in his forties or fifties with glioma. This CDR3 reads CSARVGTEAFF. The CDR3 DNA is TGCAGTGCCAGGGTCGGAACTGAAGCTTTCTTT.